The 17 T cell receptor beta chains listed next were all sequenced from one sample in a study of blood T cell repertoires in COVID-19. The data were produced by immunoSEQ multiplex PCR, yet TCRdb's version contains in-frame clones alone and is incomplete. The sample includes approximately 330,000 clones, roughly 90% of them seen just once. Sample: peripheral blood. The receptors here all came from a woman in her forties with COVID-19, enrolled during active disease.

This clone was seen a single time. The CDR3: CAWNILAGGRETQYF. CDR3 nucleotide sequence: TGTGCCTGGAACATCCTAGCGGGAGGGCGGGAGACCCAGTACTTC. This chain joins TRBV30 and TRBJ2-5; 12 nucleotides line up with TRBD2. The germline V gene has CDR1 GTSNPN and CDR2 SVGIG (reference sequence). Trimming at V came to 4 bases and at J to 5 bases, leaving 8 bases not matched to a gene. CDR3 length: 15 residues.

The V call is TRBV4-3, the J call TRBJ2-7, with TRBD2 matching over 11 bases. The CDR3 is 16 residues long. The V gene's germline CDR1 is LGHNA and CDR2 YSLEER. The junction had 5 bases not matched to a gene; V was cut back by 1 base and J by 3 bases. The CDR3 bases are TGCGCCAGCAGCCAAGTTGGGCTAGCGGGAGGCTACGAGCAGTACTTC. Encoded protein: CASSQVGLAGGYEQYF.

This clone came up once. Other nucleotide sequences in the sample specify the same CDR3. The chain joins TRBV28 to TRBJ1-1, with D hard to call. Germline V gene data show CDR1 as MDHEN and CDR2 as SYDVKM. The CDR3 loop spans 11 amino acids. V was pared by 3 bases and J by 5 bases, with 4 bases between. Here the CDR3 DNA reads TGTGCCAGCAGTTTGTCAACTGAAGCTTTCTTT. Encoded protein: CASSLSTEAFF.

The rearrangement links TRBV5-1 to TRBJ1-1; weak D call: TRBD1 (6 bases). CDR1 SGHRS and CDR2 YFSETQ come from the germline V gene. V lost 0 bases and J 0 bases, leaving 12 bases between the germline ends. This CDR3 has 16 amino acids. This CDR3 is CASSLAWGRVNTEAFF. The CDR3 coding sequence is TGCGCCAGCAGCTTGGCGTGGGGGCGCGTGAACACTGAAGCTTTCTTT.

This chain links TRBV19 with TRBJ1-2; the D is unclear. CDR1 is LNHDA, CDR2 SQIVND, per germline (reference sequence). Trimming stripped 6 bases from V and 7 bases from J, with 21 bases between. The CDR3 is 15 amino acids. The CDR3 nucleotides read TGTGCCAGTAGAGGTTTAGAGCAGGCTCCCAGTGGCTACACCTTC. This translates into CASRGLEQAPSGYTF.

CDR3 region: CASSDLQGAGQPQHF. In DNA, the CDR3 is TGTGCCAGCAGTGACCTACAGGGTGCAGGGCAGCCCCAGCATTTT. The rearrangement joins TRBV28 to TRBJ1-5, with D perhaps matching TRBD1 (6 bases). The germline V gene has CDR1 MDHEN and CDR2 SYDVKM. The CDR3 is 15 amino acids. Between the trimmed V and J ends, which lost 5 bases and 7 bases, there was a span of 18 bases.

This CDR3 is CASSQAADRGRGGNTEAFF. The CDR3 DNA reads as TGCGCCAGCAGCCAAGCGGCAGACAGGGGGCGAGGGGGAAACACTGAAGCTTTCTTT. The V and J genes are TRBV4-1 and TRBJ1-1; TRBD1 matches at 10 bases. V shed 1 base, J shed 2 bases, and the junction held 13 bases outside the gene matches. The CDR3 runs 19 residues. Germline V lookup: CDR1 MGHRA, CDR2 YSYEKL.

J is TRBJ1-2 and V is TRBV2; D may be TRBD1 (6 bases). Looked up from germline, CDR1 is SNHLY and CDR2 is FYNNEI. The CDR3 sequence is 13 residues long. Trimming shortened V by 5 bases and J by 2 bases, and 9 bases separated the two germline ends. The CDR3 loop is CASSRQENYGYTF. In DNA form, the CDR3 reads TGTGCCAGCAGTCGACAGGAGAACTATGGCTACACCTTC. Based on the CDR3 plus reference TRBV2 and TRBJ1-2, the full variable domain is EPEVTQTPSHQVTQMGQEVILRCVPISNHLYFYWYRQILGQKVEFLVSFYNNEISEKSEIFDDQFSVERPDGSNFTLKIRSTKLEDSAMYFCASSRQENYGYTFGSGTRLTVV.

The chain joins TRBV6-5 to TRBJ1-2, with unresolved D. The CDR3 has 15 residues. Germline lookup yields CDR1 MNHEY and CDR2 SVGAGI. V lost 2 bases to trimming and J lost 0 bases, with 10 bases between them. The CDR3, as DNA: TGTGCCAGCAGTTACACGCCGGAGTCTAACTATGGCTACACCTTC. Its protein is CASSYTPESNYGYTF.

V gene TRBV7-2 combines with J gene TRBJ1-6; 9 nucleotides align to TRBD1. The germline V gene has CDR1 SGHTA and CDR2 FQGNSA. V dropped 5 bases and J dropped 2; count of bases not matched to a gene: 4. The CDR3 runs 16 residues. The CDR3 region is CASSRTGVTYNSPLHF. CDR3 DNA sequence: TGTGCCAGCAGCCGGACAGGGGTTACCTATAATTCACCCCTCCACTTT.

The CDR3: CASSLRTGALEQYF. The CDR3 nucleotides read TGTGCCAGCAGCTTACGGACAGGGGCCCTCGAGCAGTACTTC. This sequence joins TRBV7-2 and TRBJ2-7, with 9 bases fitting TRBD1. The germline V gene has CDR1 SGHTA and CDR2 FQGNSA. This CDR3 has 14 amino acids. Trimming at V came to 2 bases and at J to 6 bases, leaving 5 bases not matched to a gene.

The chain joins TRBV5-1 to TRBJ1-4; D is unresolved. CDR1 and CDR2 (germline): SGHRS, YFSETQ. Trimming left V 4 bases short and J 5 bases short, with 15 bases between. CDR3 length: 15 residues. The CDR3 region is CASSHRGDSNEKLFF. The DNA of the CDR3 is TGCGCCAGCAGCCACCGCGGCGACTCAAATGAAAAACTGTTTTTT. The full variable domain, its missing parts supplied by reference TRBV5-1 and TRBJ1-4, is KAGVTQTPRYLIKTRGQQVTLSCSPISGHRSVSWYQQTPGQGLQFLFEYFSETQRNKGNFPGRFSGRQFSNSRSEMNVSTLELGDSALYLCASSHRGDSNEKLFFGSGTQLSVL.

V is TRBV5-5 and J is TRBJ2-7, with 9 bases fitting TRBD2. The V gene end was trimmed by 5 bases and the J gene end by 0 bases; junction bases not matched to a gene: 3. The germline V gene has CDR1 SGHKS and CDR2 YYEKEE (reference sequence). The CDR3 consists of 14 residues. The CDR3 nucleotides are TGTGCCAGCAGACAAGCGGGGGGCTCCTACGAGCAGTACTTC. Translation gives CASRQAGGSYEQYF.

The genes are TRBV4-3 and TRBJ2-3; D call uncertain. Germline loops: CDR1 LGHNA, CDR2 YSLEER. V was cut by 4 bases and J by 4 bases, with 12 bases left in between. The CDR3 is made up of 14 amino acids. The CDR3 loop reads CASSRVIRADTQYF. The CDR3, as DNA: TGCGCCAGCAGCCGAGTCATCCGGGCAGATACGCAGTATTTT.

The CDR3 DNA sequence: TGTGCCACCAGTGAAGGACAGGTGGAAATTGAAGCTTTCTTT. As protein: CATSEGQVEIEAFF. This rearrangement joins TRBV24-1 to TRBJ1-1, with 7 bases aligning to TRBD1. V trimming: 4 bases; J trimming: 7 bases; junction bases outside the gene matches: 8. The CDR3 is 14 residues long. CDR1 is KGHDR and CDR2 is SFDVKD in the germline V gene.

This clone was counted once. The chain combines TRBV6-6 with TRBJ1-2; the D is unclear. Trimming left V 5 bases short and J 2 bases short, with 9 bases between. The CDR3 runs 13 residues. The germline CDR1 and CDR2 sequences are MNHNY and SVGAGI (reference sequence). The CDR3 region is CASSPQQNYGYTF. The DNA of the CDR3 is TGTGCCAGCAGTCCACAACAAAACTATGGCTACACCTTC.

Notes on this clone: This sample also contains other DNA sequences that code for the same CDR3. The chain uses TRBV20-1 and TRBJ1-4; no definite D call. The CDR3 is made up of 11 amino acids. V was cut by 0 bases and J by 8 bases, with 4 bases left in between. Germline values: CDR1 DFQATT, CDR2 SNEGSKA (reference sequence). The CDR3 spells CSARDREKLFF. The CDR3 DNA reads TGCAGTGCTAGAGATCGGGAAAAACTGTTTTTT.